Described below is a single TCR beta chain sequence and its context. Donors received a regimen that comprised nivolumab, ipilimumab, aspirin, low-dose cyclophosphamide and low-dose radiotherapy. TRAV- and TRBV-specific primers, spanning alpha and beta chains, primed first-strand cDNA. It was with a constant-region primer and a V-primer adapter that TCRs were amplified over around 18 PCR cycles. TCRdb recomputed calls from the reads with MiXCR, one row per CDR3 protein. This sample has 13,000 or so distinct CDR3 sequences, with about 70% found just once. This entry belongs to a study of low-dose radiotherapy and immunotherapy resistance in tumors. Study context: A total of 6.5 Gy was given to Cohort 1 as 0.5 Gy per fraction every 2 weeks. Patients were given intravenous nivolumab 240 mg every two weeks plus ipilimumab 1 mg/kg every six weeks. Every two weeks, cyclophosphamide 200 mg/m2 was infused one day before radiation plus immunotherapy.

Germline CDR1 and CDR2: ENHRY and SYGVKD. The V gene lost 0 bases and the J gene lost 6 bases, with 15 bases spanning the gap. The CDR3 runs to 16 residues. This chain links TRBV10-3 with TRBJ2-1; tentatively, D is TRBD1 (6 bases). This clonotype was sampled from a human donor with advanced metastatic prostate, ovarian, gallbladder or colorectal cancer (not recorded which). This table probably holds off-target reads from a library built for another chain. Here the CDR3 DNA reads TGTGCCATCAGTGAGTCCAGTGCAGGGGTCCCCAATGAGCAGTTCTTC. Encoded protein: CAISESSAGVPNEQFF.